This T cell receptor (beta chain) emerged from a study of T cells after yellow fever vaccination. Germline CDR1 and CDR2: SGHRS and YFSETQ. The CDR3 is 14 residues long. Trimming cost V 4 bases and J 5 bases; bases outside gene matches: 6. This clonotype was seen repeatedly, ten times or more. Its matching antigen is unknown. The 5'RACE template-switching step produced TCR cDNA and added a universal primer site and UMIs. TCRdb reprocessed the 5' RACE reads with MiXCR, giving one entry per CDR3 protein. The table includes about 310,000 distinct CDR3 sequences, around 4% detected once. Whole-study results and caveats: Most primary-vaccination clones recurred post-booster (roughly 96% CD4, about 90% CD8). Just a small share of clonotypes turned up in the CD4 compartment as well as the CD8 compartment.

This TCR came from a man between 18 and 35 years old who received the YFV17D yellow fever vaccine. The chain carries TRBV5-1 and TRBJ2-7; TRBD2 matches 10 bases. Material: PBMCs, obtained on the day of the yellow fever booster vaccination. CDR3 sequence (DNA): TGCGCCAGCAGCCCCAGCGGGGGGGCTAACGAGCAGTACGTC. Encoded protein: CASSPSGGANEQYV.